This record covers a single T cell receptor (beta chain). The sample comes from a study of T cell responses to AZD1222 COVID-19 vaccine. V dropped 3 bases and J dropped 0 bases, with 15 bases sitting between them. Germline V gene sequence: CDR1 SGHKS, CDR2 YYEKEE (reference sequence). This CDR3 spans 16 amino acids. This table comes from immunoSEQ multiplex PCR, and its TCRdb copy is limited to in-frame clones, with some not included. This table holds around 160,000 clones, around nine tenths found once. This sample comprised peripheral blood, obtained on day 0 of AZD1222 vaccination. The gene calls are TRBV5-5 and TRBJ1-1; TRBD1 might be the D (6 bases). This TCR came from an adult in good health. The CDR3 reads CASSSMGGSMNTEAFF. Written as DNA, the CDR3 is TGTGCCAGCAGCTCAATGGGGGGCTCCATGAACACTGAAGCTTTCTTT.